This T cell receptor (beta chain) was recorded in a study of T cells in Graves' hyperthyroidism and ophthalmopathy (dated by TCRdb to between 2018 and 2021). With respect to the entire study: Peripheral blood samples were taken at the time of initial diagnosis, prior to any treatment. To identify distinguishing TCR V-J signatures, a discovery cohort of 100 patients was used, comprising 40 to 45 with Graves' ophthalmopathy and approximately 57 with stable Graves' hyperthyroidism. An independent validation cohort of some 18 hyperthyroidism patients and about 16 patients who later progressed to ophthalmopathy tested prospective prediction of ophthalmopathy. The roughly 91 discovery patients were randomly divided into training and test sets at a 7:3 ratio. In about 6 Graves' hyperthyroidism patients, the study also compared T-cell repertoires from thyroid tissue with T-cell repertoires from blood. After sampling, hyperthyroidism patients received methimazole starting at 30 mg daily, and ophthalmopathy patients received high-dose intravenous methylprednisolone. The paper reports TCR Vbeta CDR3 sequencing of fewer than 150 peripheral blood samples: under 45 ophthalmopathy, about 75 hyperthyroidism and around 17 progressor patients.

A remark on this clonotype: No cognate antigen has been identified for it. No clone much larger than this one lies a single base away; base qualities are absent.

The full study reports these points: No statistical method was used to fix the sample size in advance, and group allocation was not hidden from the investigators. Ophthalmopathy was separated from stable hyperthyroidism by a 13 V-J signature model, with approximately 90% sensitivity and around 81% specificity obtained in cross-validation and 80%/75% obtained in testing. In validation, the model predicted progression to ophthalmopathy with approximately 69% sensitivity and 72% to 85% specificity, a median of 6.5 months before onset. Most expanded thyroid clonotypes (frequency above 0.001) were also found in blood, which suggests that blood repertoires may mirror thyroid immune responses.

There are 13 amino acids in the CDR3, from cysteine to phenylalanine inclusive. The entry retains the CDR3 DNA only, 39 bases that are in frame from base 1. Taken from the germline V gene (reference sequence), the CDR1 and CDR2 loops are LNHNV and YYDKDF. V gives up 5 bases and J gives up 10 bases, and the segment between their germline ends measures 15 bases. Graves' hyperthyroidism was defined as stable when no progression to ophthalmopathy occurred over 18 months of follow-up. Hyperthyroidism patients were aged 18 to 65 years and newly diagnosed, with disease duration of less than 2 months. Any patient with an uncontrolled infection, another autoimmune disease, pregnancy or lactation was excluded. Clinical symptoms, serum thyroxine and TRAb, thyroid ultrasound, and orbital computed tomography formed the basis for the diagnoses. PBMCs were isolated from 7.5 to 10 ml of fresh peripheral blood by Ficoll-Paque density gradient centrifugation. Total RNA was extracted using Trizol reagent, and RNA quality was assessed on an Agilent 2100 Bioanalyzer.

The TCR beta CDR3 regions were amplified from RNA transcripts. For the first round of RT-PCR on the TCR CDR3, the HTBI primer set was used together with the Qiagen OneStep RT-PCR kit. Libraries were constructed in a second round of multiplex PCR, after which size selection and purification were carried out. Libraries were sequenced paired-end with 100 bp reads on an Illumina HiSeq2000. The study's own analysis went as follows. Raw data were processed with SOAPnuke, discarding reads with adapters, uncalled bases, mean Phred below 15, or no exact constant-primer or identifier match. High-quality paired reads were merged using COPE v1.2.5, and each unique nucleotide sequence was defined as a clonotype. Clonotypes were aligned to IMGT TRBV, TRBD and TRBJ reference segments using MiTCR v1.1. The analysis included only V-J combinations with a frequency above 0.0001, which together covered around 99% of the repertoires. The TCS score was defined as the ratio of F50 (clonal expansion) to E x V (chaos), calculated using BLOSUM62-based TCRdist between CDR3 peptides within each V-J. Welch's t-statistics and random forest reduced roughly 540 V-J features to 13, which were used in a naive Bayes classifier (R e1071). TCRdb itself trimmed the public reads at Q25 with fastp, ran MiXCR and retained productive beta chains. Each CDR3 protein appears once, grouped with its most common genes and DNA. TCRdb, not the authors, supplied the V and J calls. The sample table holds hundreds of thousands of distinct CDR3 sequences, of which approximately 15% were seen once. 9.5% to 13% of the sample goes to the ten largest clones.

Sequenced input: blood. The sequence was collected from a woman between 18 and 30 years old with Graves' hyperthyroidism. The rearrangement combines TRBV15 with TRBJ2-1; TRBD2 is a weak D gene call, 5 bases matching. The DNA reads TGTGCCACCAGCTTGATGGACTTCGGGGAGCAGTTCTTC. Its protein product is CATSLMDFGEQFF.